The 30 T cell receptor beta chains listed next were all sequenced from one sample in a study of PD-1 blockade in classical Hodgkin lymphoma. Relapses following autologous stem cell transplantation were seen in all patients, with brentuximab vedotin exposure varying. This table comes from immunoSEQ multiplex PCR, and its TCRdb copy is limited to in-frame clones, with some not included. The sample carries over 80,000 clones, around nine tenths recorded once. Sequencing used peripheral blood mononuclear cells (PBMCs), obtained at baseline. These receptors all stem from a human donor with classical Hodgkin lymphoma.

The chain carries TRBV4-2 and TRBJ2-7, with 10 bases aligning to TRBD1. The CDR3 runs 15 residues. V trimming: 2 bases; J trimming: 7 bases; junction bases outside the gene matches: 8. CDR1 is LGHNA, CDR2 YNFKEQ, per germline. CDR3 loop: CASSQPRDRGWEQYF. In nucleotides, the CDR3 is TGTGCCAGCAGCCAACCCCGGGACAGGGGTTGGGAGCAGTACTTC.

This chain connects TRBV11-2 to TRBJ2-2; 10 bases line up with TRBD2. The V gene end was trimmed by 1 base and the J gene end by 4 bases; junction bases not matched to a gene: 3. This CDR3 comprises 16 residues. Germline CDR1 reads SGHAT; CDR2 reads FQNNGV. This CDR3 is CASSLASGRSTGELFF. CDR3 DNA sequence: TGTGCCAGCAGCTTAGCTAGCGGGAGATCCACCGGGGAGCTGTTTTTT.

The chain links TRBV5-1 to TRBJ2-7, with a tentative D call TRBD1 (6 bases). This CDR3 is 12 amino acids long. Germline V gene data show CDR1 as SGHRS and CDR2 as YFSETQ. V dropped 4 bases and J dropped 3 bases, with 8 bases sitting between them. The CDR3 sequence is CASSPTGYEQYF. The CDR3 DNA sequence: TGCGCCAGCAGCCCGACAGGCTACGAGCAGTACTTC.

The J gene is TRBJ2-2, the V gene TRBV19; 7 bases agree with TRBD1. V dropped 7 bases and J dropped 5; count of bases not matched to a gene: 16. The length of the CDR3 is 17 residues. Germline V CDR1 and CDR2: LNHDA, SQIVND (reference sequence). In nucleotides, the CDR3 is TGTGCCAGTAATAACGCGCTAGGTCAGGGGGTAACCGGGGAGCTGTTTTTT. This codes for CASNNALGQGVTGELFF.

The rearrangement uses TRBV1 and TRBJ2-1; TRBD2 is the table's D call and was not checked against the DNA. TRBV1 represents a pseudogene. This CDR3 comprises 19 residues. The CDR3 is CTSPTGCGSGIGSYNEQFF. CDR3 DNA sequence: TGCACCAGCCCCACGGGGTGCGGTAGCGGGATAGGTTCCTACAATGAGCAGTTCTTC.

This clone was observed once. CDR3 nucleotide sequence: TGTGCCAGCAGGGGCAGGGGGGATAATTCACCCCTCCACTTT. Amino acids: CASRGRGDNSPLHF. The chain has TRBV27 and TRBJ1-6; 7 nucleotides agree with TRBD1. Germline loops: CDR1 MNHEY, CDR2 SMNVEV (reference sequence). The CDR3 contains 14 residues. Unmatched junction bases numbered 4, after V lost 6 bases and J lost 5 bases.

The CDR3 reads CASSNRENYGYTF. DNA for the CDR3: TGTGCCAGTAGCAACAGGGAAAACTATGGCTACACCTTC. The chain links TRBV19 to TRBJ1-2, with a possible D match to TRBD1 (6 bases). V was shortened by 6 bases and J by 2 bases, with 10 bases between the two germline ends. Germline V CDR1 and CDR2: LNHDA, SQIVND (reference sequence). This CDR3 comprises 13 residues.

V gene TRBV7-9 combines with J gene TRBJ2-1; 12 positions match TRBD2. The V gene's germline CDR1 is SEHNR and CDR2 FQNEAQ (reference sequence). This CDR3 contains 13 residues. Trimming removed 8 bases from V and 7 bases from J; junction bases left unmatched: 3. For the CDR3, the DNA is TGTGCCAGCCTAGCGGGAGGGATGAATGAGCAGTTCTTC. It translates to CASLAGGMNEQFF.

This clone has only one observation. The V gene is TRBV6-5, the J gene TRBJ2-7; 11 nucleotides agree with TRBD2. V lost 6 bases to trimming and J lost 1 base; unmatched junction nucleotides: 5. The CDR3 is 15 amino acids. CDR1 and CDR2 from the germline V gene are MNHEY and SVGAGI. CDR3 residues: CASRTGTSGSYEQYF. CDR3 DNA: TGTGCCAGCAGAACCGGGACTAGCGGATCCTACGAGCAGTACTTC.

This rearrangement joins TRBV6-6 to TRBJ1-2; D may be TRBD1 (5 bases). V shed 0 bases and J shed 8 bases, with 13 bases lying between them. There are 14 residues in the CDR3. CDR1 and CDR2 (germline): MNHNY, SVGAGI (reference sequence). CDR3 sequence: CASSYSSNRNGYTF. DNA of the CDR3: TGTGCCAGCAGTTACTCTTCTAACAGGAACGGCTACACCTTC.

V usage is TRBV6-1 and J usage is TRBJ2-3; TRBD1 matches 10 bases. V dropped 4 bases and J dropped 1; count of bases not matched to a gene: 11. The CDR3 runs 18 residues. Germline CDR1 and CDR2: MNHNS and SASEGT. The CDR3 loop reads CASSAAGTGVWGTDTQYF. The CDR3 DNA reads as TGTGCCAGCAGTGCAGCCGGGACAGGGGTTTGGGGCACAGATACGCAGTATTTT.

The genes are TRBV30 and TRBJ2-1; 7 bases fit TRBD2. V was clipped by 2 bases and J by 4 bases; unmatched bases: 8. Germline assignment: CDR1 GTSNPN and CDR2 SVGIG (reference sequence). This CDR3 contains 15 residues. The CDR3 nucleotides read TGTGCCTGGAGTATCCCCAGCGGGGCGTACAATGAGCAGTTCTTC. Its protein product is CAWSIPSGAYNEQFF.

The genes are TRBV11-2 and TRBJ1-1; D gene uncertain. Germline CDR1 is SGHAT and CDR2 is FQNNGV. Between the trimmed V and J ends, which lost 1 base and 0 bases, there was a span of 9 bases. CDR3 length: 15 amino acids. CDR3 residues: CASSLGRVLNTEAFF. For the CDR3, the DNA is TGTGCCAGCAGCTTAGGTAGGGTCCTGAACACTGAAGCTTTCTTT.

This sequence joins TRBV27 and TRBJ2-1; perhaps D is TRBD1 or TRBD2 (7 bases each). CDR1 and CDR2 from the germline V gene are MNHEY and SMNVEV (reference sequence). With 0 bases removed from V and 8 bases from J, the gap between germline ends came to 14 bases. The CDR3 runs 15 residues. In nucleotides, the CDR3 is TGTGCCAGCAGTTTATCTTGGGAGGGGGCGGATGAGCAGTTCTTC. Its protein product is CASSLSWEGADEQFF.

The chain has TRBV27 and TRBJ2-6; 9 bases are a match to TRBD1. The CDR3 consists of 16 residues. From germline, CDR1 is MNHEY and CDR2 SMNVEV (reference sequence). Germline trimming cut 5 bases from V and 2 bases from J; bases unmatched to any gene: 4. Here the CDR3 DNA reads TGTGCCAGCAGTCCCGGGACAGGGACTGGGGCCAACGTCCTGACTTTC. Protein: CASSPGTGTGANVLTF.

The chain uses TRBV5-1 and TRBJ2-5; 7 positions agree with TRBD2. V was clipped by 4 bases and J by 5 bases; unmatched bases: 2. The CDR3 totals 12 residues. Germline assignment: CDR1 SGHRS and CDR2 YFSETQ. Here the CDR3 DNA reads TGCGCCAGCAGCCCCGGGGGGGAGACCCAGTACTTC. This codes for CASSPGGETQYF. The full variable domain, in which reference TRBV5-1 and TRBJ2-5 provide the parts outside the CDR3, is KAGVTQTPRYLIKTRGQQVTLSCSPISGHRSVSWYQQTPGQGLQFLFEYFSETQRNKGNFPGRFSGRQFSNSRSEMNVSTLELGDSALYLCASSPGGETQYFGPGTRLLVL.

This clone was detected only a few times. The chain recombines TRBV29-1 with TRBJ2-1, with a tentative D call TRBD1 (5 bases). Per the germline V gene, CDR1 is SQVTM and CDR2 is ANQGSEA. Trimming shortened V by 4 bases and J by 5 bases, and 18 bases separated the two germline ends. The CDR3 extends over 15 amino acids. This CDR3 reads CSVGGPAGRDNEQFF. CDR3 sequence (DNA): TGCAGCGTTGGGGGCCCGGCAGGCCGTGACAATGAGCAGTTCTTC.

In its sample, this clone was seen a few times. The chain has TRBV5-1 and TRBJ2-7, with D possibly called TRBD1 or TRBD2 (5 bases each). The germline gives CDR1 SGHRS, CDR2 YFSETQ. This CDR3 region has 16 residues. V was pared by 3 bases and J by 1 base, with 17 bases between. CDR3 DNA: TGCGCCAGCAGCTGGCAGGGACGAGCGATTTCCTACGAGCAGTACTTC. This gives the protein CASSWQGRAISYEQYF. Full variable domain (missing parts from reference TRBV5-1 and TRBJ2-7): KAGVTQTPRYLIKTRGQQVTLSCSPISGHRSVSWYQQTPGQGLQFLFEYFSETQRNKGNFPGRFSGRQFSNSRSEMNVSTLELGDSALYLCASSWQGRAISYEQYFGPGTRLTVT.

V is TRBV19 and J is TRBJ1-2; 9 bases match TRBD1. J was trimmed by 8 bases and V by 3 bases; bases with no gene match: 7. Per the germline V gene, CDR1 is LNHDA and CDR2 is SQIVND (reference sequence). There are 14 residues in the CDR3. The CDR3 DNA sequence: TGTGCCAGTAGTATCCAGGGGACAGGGTACGGCTACACCTTC. It specifies CASSIQGTGYGYTF.

This sequence joins TRBV9 and TRBJ1-1; D is undetermined. V was pared by 2 bases and J by 2 bases, with 7 bases between. The V gene's germline CDR1 is SGDLS and CDR2 YYNGEE. There are 13 residues in the CDR3. CDR3 nucleotides: TGTGCCAGCAGCGTTTGGGGAAACACTGAAGCTTTCTTT. Residues: CASSVWGNTEAFF. The full variable domain, completed using reference TRBV9 and TRBJ1-1, is DSGVTQTPKHLITATGQRVTLRCSPRSGDLSVYWYQQSLDQGLQFLIQYYNGEERAKGNILERFSAQQFPDLHSELNLSSLELGDSALYFCASSVWGNTEAFFGQGTRLTVV.

The CDR3 DNA follows: TGTGCCAGCAGTGTGACTAGCGGGAGTTACGAGCAGTACTTC. This encodes CASSVTSGSYEQYF. The rearrangement links TRBV27 to TRBJ2-7; TRBD2 agrees at 12 bases. The CDR3 runs to 14 residues. With 5 bases clipped from V and 4 bases from J, the junction kept 3 bases outside the gene matches. Germline V CDR1 and CDR2: MNHEY, SMNVEV (reference sequence).

The CDR3 protein is CASSLGQGASGELFF. DNA for the CDR3: TGTGCCAGCAGCTTGGGACAGGGGGCGTCCGGGGAGCTGTTTTTT. The chain combines TRBV11-2 with TRBJ2-2, with 12 nucleotides matching TRBD1. Germline CDR1 reads SGHAT; CDR2 reads FQNNGV. V was clipped by 3 bases and J by 6 bases; unmatched bases: 2. This CDR3 comprises 15 residues. Supplemented by reference TRBV11-2 and TRBJ2-2, the full variable domain reads EAGVAQSPRYKIIEKRQSVAFWCNPISGHATLYWYQQILGQGPKLLIQFQNNGVVDDSQLPKDRFSAERLKGVDSTLKIQPAKLEDSAVYLCASSLGQGASGELFFGEGSRLTVL.

The gene calls are TRBV4-1 and TRBJ1-4; D unresolved. CDR3 length: 12 amino acids. The V and J ends lost 5 bases and 6 bases respectively, with 7 bases between them. The germline gives CDR1 MGHRA, CDR2 YSYEKL. The CDR3 bases are TGCGCCAGCAGCGCACCATATGAAAAACTGTTTTTT. This codes for CASSAPYEKLFF.

This chain joins TRBV28 and TRBJ2-7, with 7 bases aligning to TRBD1. V lost 2 bases, J lost 2 bases, and 3 bases stayed unmatched. This CDR3 spans 14 amino acids. Germline V gene data show CDR1 as MDHEN and CDR2 as SYDVKM. The CDR3 loop reads CASSLRDSTYEQYF. In DNA form, the CDR3 reads TGTGCCAGCAGTTTACGGGACAGCACCTACGAGCAGTACTTC.

The chain has TRBV6-6 and TRBJ1-3; D gene unclear. The CDR3 totals 14 residues. The V and J ends lost 3 bases and 8 bases respectively, with 14 bases between them. CDR1 is MNHNY and CDR2 is SVGAGI in the germline V gene (reference sequence). CDR3 coding DNA: TGTGCCAGCAGTTATTATATTCCGGTGGACACCATATATTTT. Its protein product is CASSYYIPVDTIYF.

This clone appeared a single time. V usage is TRBV6-1 and J usage is TRBJ2-1, with D perhaps TRBD2 (6 bases). Trimming took 2 bases from V and 7 from J, leaving 18 bases between them. CDR3 length: 16 residues. Germline V gene data show CDR1 as MNHNS and CDR2 as SASEGT. The DNA for the CDR3 is TGTGCCAGCAGTGAAATAACGGGAGTACGTTTTAATGAGCAGTTCTTC. This encodes CASSEITGVRFNEQFF.

This sequence joins TRBV10-2 and TRBJ2-3, with 7 bases matching TRBD2. This CDR3 is built from 13 residues. Germline V gene sequence: CDR1 WSHSY, CDR2 SAAADI. V was pared by 3 bases and J by 9 bases, with 6 bases of the junction left unmatched. The CDR3 bases are TGCGCCAGCAGTGACAGGGCGGGAGTGACGCAGTATTTT. Its translation is CASSDRAGVTQYF.

The J gene is TRBJ1-2, the V gene TRBV27; 8 bases fit TRBD1. The V segment lost 5 bases and the J segment 7 bases; nucleotides outside the gene matches: 9. Germline CDR1 and CDR2: MNHEY and SMNVEV (reference sequence). The CDR3 spans 14 residues. The CDR3: CASSPPGGWFGYTF. Here the CDR3 DNA reads TGTGCCAGCAGTCCCCCAGGGGGCTGGTTTGGCTACACCTTC.

This clone showed up just a few times. The chain carries TRBV11-2 and TRBJ1-2; D is uncertain. This CDR3 is 15 amino acids long. Germline V CDR1 and CDR2: SGHAT, FQNNGV. V was trimmed by 1 base and J by 2 bases, leaving 11 bases between them. The CDR3 loop is CASSLAVLGNYGYTF. In DNA, the CDR3 is TGTGCCAGCAGCTTAGCGGTCCTAGGCAACTATGGCTACACCTTC.

The gene calls are TRBV19 and TRBJ1-2; 10 bases align to TRBD1. The trim removed 5 bases at V and 4 bases at J, leaving 4 bases unmatched. This CDR3 contains 14 residues. Germline lookup yields CDR1 LNHDA and CDR2 SQIVND (reference sequence). Here the CDR3 DNA reads TGTGCCAGTAGTTCCCGACAGGGGGCCTATGGCTACACCTTC. Protein product: CASSSRQGAYGYTF.